This T cell receptor (beta chain) was recovered during a study of liver allograft versus peripheral blood T cells. At the level of the study: Hepatic allograft T cell receptor repertoires were evaluated relative to those present in recipients' peripheral blood.

MiXCR, applied by TCRdb to the reads, yields one record per CDR3 protein. Altogether over 2,000 distinct CDR3 sequences are present, roughly 15% being singletons, with the ten largest covering roughly 14%. Germline loops: CDR1 SGHNT, CDR2 YYREEE (reference sequence). The CDR3 covers 15 residues. J gave up 1 base and V 3 bases, and 4 bases lay outside the gene matches. This clonotype is deemed medium-sized (0.01 to 0.1%). The origin of this receptor is a human patient who had a liver transplant. The graft donor may have contributed some T cells. This chain connects TRBV5-4 to TRBJ1-1; 9 bases line up with TRBD1. The CDR3 DNA follows: TGTGCCAGCAGCTCCGGGACAGGGCGGAACACTGAAGCTTTCTTT. Protein: CASSSGTGRNTEAFF.